The TCR beta chain described here comes from a study of graft-versus-host responses after intestinal transplantation. Study results and limitations: Detected in recipient marrow were GvH clones, some of which were first observed in ileum or blood.

The protocol was immunoSEQ multiplex PCR, while the TCRdb copy is restricted to in-frame clones and leaves out a portion. The sample yields some 79,000 clones, 85% to 90% seen once. The CDR3 loop spans 14 amino acids. J lost 6 bases, V lost 5 bases, and 8 bases had no gene match. Germline V gene lookup returns CDR1 SGHVS and CDR2 FNYEAQ. Worth noting for this clone: The antigen is unknown.

This TCR came from a human donor who received an intestinal transplant. V usage is TRBV7-6 and J usage is TRBJ2-7; 9 bases map to TRBD1. Sequencing was performed on unstimulated CD4+ T cells sorted from spleen or lymph node cells, taken before intestinal transplant. This chain's CDR3 is CASSHRDREGEQYF. CDR3 nucleotides: TGTGCCAGCAGCCACCGGGACAGGGAGGGCGAGCAGTACTTC.